This paragraph reports one T cell receptor beta chain. Antigen specificity is unknown. This CDR3 is missing its conserved last phenylalanine or tryptophan, likely due to a read error. The limits of the CDR3 on the DNA are not certain, so only TCRdb's listed CDR3 is given. Ends included, the CDR3 has 13 residues. In germline, CDR1 is MNHNS, CDR2 SASEGT. The entry originates in a study of shared clonotypes between healthy human individuals. Study results and limitations: The four-donor shared clonotypes exceeded non-shared clonotypes in generation probability, with non-shared ones scoring lower.

The assay was carried out at the deep level. Measured with immunoSEQ multiplex PCR; TCRdb has only the in-frame clones, and not every one. The profile covers about 2.4 million clones, with approximately 94% appearing a single time and 0.35% to 0.45% taken by the ten largest. The TCR sequence derives from a man aged 18 to 30 in good health. Some clones in this sample may be carry-over from other donors' samples. The material sequenced was naive CD4+ T cells from PBMCs. Subset defined: CD45RA+ positively selected. The chain uses TRBV6-1 and TRBJ2-7; the D call TRBD1 from the table was never checked on the DNA. The CDR3 reads CASSEALRDRDVL.